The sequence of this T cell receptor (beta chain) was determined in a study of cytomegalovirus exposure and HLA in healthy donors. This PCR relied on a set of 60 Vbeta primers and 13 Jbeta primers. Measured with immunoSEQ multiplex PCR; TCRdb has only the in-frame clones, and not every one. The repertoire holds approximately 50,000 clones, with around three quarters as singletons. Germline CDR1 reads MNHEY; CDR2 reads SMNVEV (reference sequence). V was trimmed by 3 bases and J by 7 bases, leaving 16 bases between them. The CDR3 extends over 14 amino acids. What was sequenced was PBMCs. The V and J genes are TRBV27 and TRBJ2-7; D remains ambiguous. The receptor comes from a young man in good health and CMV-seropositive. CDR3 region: CASSFATPSGEQYF. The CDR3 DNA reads TGTGCCAGCAGTTTCGCGACCCCCTCAGGAGAGCAGTACTTC.